The sequence of this T cell receptor beta chain was determined in a study of T-cell memory formation after mild COVID-19. Study conclusions and caveats: Memory sampled before infection contained some responding clones, suggesting cross-reactive memory joined.

Notes on this clonotype: What it recognizes is unknown.

Employing constant-segment primers, 5'RACE generated TCR alpha and TCR beta cDNA libraries bearing sample barcodes and UMIs. A single record per CDR3 protein comes from TCRdb applying MiXCR to the 5' RACE reads. This table has approximately 440,000 distinct CDR3 sequences, 15% to 25% appearing once. Germline values: CDR1 LNHDA, CDR2 SQIVND (reference sequence). This CDR3 comprises 13 residues. The trim removed 9 bases at V and 5 bases at J, leaving 7 bases unmatched. The rearrangement uses TRBV19 and TRBJ1-2, with TRBD1 matching over 9 bases. Material for sequencing was PBMCs or a T cell subset sorted from them (not recorded which). The receptor's source is an adult woman who had mild COVID-19 (a few samples of this study predate the infection). Cell type and time point are not known. CDR3 sequence reads: CASTEGQGYGYTF. The CDR3 DNA reads TGTGCCAGCACCGAGGGACAGGGATATGGCTACACCTTC.